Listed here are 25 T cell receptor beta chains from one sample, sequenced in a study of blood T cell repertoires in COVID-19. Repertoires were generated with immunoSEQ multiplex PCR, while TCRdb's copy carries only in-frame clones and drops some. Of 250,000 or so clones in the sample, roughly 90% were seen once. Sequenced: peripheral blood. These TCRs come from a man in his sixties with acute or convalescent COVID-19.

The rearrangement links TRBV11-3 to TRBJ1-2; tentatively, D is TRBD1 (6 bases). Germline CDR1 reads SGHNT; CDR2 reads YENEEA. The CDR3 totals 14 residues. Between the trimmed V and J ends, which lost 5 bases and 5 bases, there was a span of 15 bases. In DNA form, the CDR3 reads TGTGCCAGCAGCCCCTCAGGGGCCGGATATGGCTACACCTTC. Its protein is CASSPSGAGYGYTF.

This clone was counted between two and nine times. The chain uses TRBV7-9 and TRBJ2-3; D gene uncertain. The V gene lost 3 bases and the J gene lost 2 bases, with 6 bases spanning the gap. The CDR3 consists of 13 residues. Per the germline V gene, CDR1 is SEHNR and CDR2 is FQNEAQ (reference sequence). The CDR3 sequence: CASSLLSTDTQYF. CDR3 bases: TGTGCCAGCAGCTTGTTATCCACAGATACGCAGTATTTT.

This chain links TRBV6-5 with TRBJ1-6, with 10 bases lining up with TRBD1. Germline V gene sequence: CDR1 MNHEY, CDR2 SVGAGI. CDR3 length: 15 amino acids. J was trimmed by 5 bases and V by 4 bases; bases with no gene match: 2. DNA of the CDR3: TGTGCCAGCAGTTCCGGACAGGGGGATAATTCACCCCTCCACTTT. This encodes CASSSGQGDNSPLHF.

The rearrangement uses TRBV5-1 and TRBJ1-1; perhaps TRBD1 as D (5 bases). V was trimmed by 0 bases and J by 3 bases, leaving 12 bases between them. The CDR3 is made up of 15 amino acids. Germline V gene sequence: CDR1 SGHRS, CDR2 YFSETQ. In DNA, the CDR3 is TGCGCCAGCAGCTTGGTGGCAGGGCAAGACACTGAAGCTTTCTTT. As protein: CASSLVAGQDTEAFF. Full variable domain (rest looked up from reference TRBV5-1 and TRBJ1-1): KAGVTQTPRYLIKTRGQQVTLSCSPISGHRSVSWYQQTPGQGLQFLFEYFSETQRNKGNFPGRFSGRQFSNSRSEMNVSTLELGDSALYLCASSLVAGQDTEAFFGQGTRLTVV.

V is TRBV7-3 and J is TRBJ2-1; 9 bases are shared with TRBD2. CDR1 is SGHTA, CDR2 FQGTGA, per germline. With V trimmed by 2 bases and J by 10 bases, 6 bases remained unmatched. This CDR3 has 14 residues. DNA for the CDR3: TGTGCCAGCAGCTTATATAGCGGGGGAAGCGAGCAGTTCTTC. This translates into CASSLYSGGSEQFF.

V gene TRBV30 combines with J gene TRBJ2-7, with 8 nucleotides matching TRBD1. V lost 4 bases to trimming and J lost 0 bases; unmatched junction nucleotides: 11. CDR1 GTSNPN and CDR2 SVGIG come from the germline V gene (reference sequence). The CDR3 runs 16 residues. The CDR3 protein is CAWNRGFAASSYEQYF. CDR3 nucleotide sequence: TGTGCCTGGAACAGGGGGTTCGCCGCTAGCTCCTACGAGCAGTACTTC.

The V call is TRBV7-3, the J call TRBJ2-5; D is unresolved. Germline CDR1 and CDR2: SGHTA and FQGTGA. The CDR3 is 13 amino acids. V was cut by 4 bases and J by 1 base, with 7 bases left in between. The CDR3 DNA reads TGTGCCAGCAGCTCCCAAATCCAAGAGACCCAGTACTTC. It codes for CASSSQIQETQYF.

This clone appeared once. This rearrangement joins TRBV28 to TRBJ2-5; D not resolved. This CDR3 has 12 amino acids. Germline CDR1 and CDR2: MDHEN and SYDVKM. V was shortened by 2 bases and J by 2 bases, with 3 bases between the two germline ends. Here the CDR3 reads CASSLIQETQYF. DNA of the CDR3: TGTGCCAGCAGTTTAATACAAGAGACCCAGTACTTC. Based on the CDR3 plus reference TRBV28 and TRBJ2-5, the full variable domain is DVKVTQSSRYLVKRTGEKVFLECVQDMDHENMFWYRQDPGLGLRLIYFSYDVKMKEKGDIPEGYSVSREKKERFSLILESASTNQTSMYLCASSLIQETQYFGPGTRLLVL.

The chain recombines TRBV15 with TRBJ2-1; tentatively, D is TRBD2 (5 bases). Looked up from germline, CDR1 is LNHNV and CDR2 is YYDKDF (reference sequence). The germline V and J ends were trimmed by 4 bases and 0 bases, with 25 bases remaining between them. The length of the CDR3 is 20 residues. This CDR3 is CATSKEEVRIPPSSYNEQFF. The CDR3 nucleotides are TGTGCCACCAGCAAAGAGGAGGTTCGGATTCCTCCCAGCTCCTACAATGAGCAGTTCTTC. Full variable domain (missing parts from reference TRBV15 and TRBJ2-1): DAMVIQNPRYQVTQFGKPVTLSCSQTLNHNVMYWYQQKSSQAPKLLFHYYDKDFNNEADTPDNFQSRRPNTSFCFLDIRSPGLGDTAMYLCATSKEEVRIPPSSYNEQFFGPGTRLTVL.

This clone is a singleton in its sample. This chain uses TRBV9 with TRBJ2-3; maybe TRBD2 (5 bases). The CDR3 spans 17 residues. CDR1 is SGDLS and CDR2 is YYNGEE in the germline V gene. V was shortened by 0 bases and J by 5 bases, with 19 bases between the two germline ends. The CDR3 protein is CASSVDPPTSTLDTQYF. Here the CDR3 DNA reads TGTGCCAGCAGCGTAGATCCCCCTACTAGTACCTTAGATACGCAGTATTTT.

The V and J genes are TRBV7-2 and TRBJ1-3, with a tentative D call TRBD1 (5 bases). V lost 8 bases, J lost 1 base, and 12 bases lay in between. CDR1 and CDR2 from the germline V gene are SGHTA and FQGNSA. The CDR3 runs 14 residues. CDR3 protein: CASSTDRSGNTIYF. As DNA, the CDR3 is TGTGCCAGCTCTACAGACAGATCTGGAAACACCATATATTTT.

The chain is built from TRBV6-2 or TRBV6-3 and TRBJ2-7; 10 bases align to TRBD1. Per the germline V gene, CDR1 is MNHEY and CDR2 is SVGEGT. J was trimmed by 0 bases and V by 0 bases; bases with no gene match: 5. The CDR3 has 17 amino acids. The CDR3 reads CASSYSPDRGLSYEQYF. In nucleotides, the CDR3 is TGTGCCAGCAGTTACTCACCCGACAGGGGGCTCTCCTACGAGCAGTACTTC.

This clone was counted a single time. In DNA, the CDR3 is TGTGCCACCATGGGACAGGGCGGTGAAAAACTGTTTTTT. It specifies CATMGQGGEKLFF. The chain combines TRBV24-1 with TRBJ1-4; 9 nucleotides match TRBD1. Germline CDR1 KGHDR, CDR2 SFDVKD. The CDR3 length is 13 residues. With 8 bases clipped from V and 7 bases from J, the junction kept 4 bases outside the gene matches.

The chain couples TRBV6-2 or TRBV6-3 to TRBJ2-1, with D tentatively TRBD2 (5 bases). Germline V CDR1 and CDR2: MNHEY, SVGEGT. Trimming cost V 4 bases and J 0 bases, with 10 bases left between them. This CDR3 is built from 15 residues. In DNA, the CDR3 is TGTGCCAGCAGTTCTGGACTCAGCTCCTACAATGAGCAGTTCTTC. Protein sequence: CASSSGLSSYNEQFF.

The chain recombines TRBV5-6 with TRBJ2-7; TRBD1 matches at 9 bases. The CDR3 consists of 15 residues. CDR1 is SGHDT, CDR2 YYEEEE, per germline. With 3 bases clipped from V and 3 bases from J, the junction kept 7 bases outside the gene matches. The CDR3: CASSYLTGGNYEQYF. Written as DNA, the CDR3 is TGTGCCAGCAGCTATCTGACAGGGGGGAACTACGAGCAGTACTTC.

In nucleotides, the CDR3 is TGTGCCAGCAGCGTAGGCCCCTCCAGGGAGGTGACCTACGAGCAGTACTTC. Amino acid sequence: CASSVGPSREVTYEQYF. V gene TRBV9 combines with J gene TRBJ2-7, with D maybe TRBD2 (6 bases). Germline CDR1 and CDR2: SGDLS and YYNGEE. The CDR3 is made up of 17 amino acids. The V end lost 0 bases, the J end lost 2 bases, and 18 bases lay between the germline ends.

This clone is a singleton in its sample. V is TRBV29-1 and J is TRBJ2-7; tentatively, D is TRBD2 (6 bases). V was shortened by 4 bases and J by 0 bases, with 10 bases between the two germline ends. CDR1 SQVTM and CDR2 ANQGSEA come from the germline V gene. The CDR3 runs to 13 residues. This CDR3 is CSVVAGSSYEQYF. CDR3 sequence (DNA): TGCAGCGTTGTTGCGGGGAGCTCCTACGAGCAGTACTTC.

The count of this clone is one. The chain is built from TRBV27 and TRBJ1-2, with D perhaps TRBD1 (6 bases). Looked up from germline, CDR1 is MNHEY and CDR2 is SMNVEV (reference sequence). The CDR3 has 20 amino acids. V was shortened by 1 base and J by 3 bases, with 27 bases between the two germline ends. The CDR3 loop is CASSLFTSRGPTAQYYGYTF. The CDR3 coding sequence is TGTGCCAGCAGTTTATTTACCAGCAGGGGCCCTACGGCACAATACTATGGCTACACCTTC.

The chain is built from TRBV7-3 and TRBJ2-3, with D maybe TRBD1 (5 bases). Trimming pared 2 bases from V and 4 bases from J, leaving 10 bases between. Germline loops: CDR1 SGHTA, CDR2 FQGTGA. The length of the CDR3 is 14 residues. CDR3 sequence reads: CASSLQGEADTQYF. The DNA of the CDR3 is TGTGCCAGCAGCTTACAGGGCGAGGCAGATACGCAGTATTTT.

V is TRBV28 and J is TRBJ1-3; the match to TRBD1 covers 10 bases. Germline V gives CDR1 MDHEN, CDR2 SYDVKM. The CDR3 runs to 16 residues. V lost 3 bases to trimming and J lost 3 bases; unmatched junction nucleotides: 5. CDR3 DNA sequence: TGTGCCAGCAGTTTCCCCGGACAGGGGGTTGGAAACACCATATATTTT. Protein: CASSFPGQGVGNTIYF.

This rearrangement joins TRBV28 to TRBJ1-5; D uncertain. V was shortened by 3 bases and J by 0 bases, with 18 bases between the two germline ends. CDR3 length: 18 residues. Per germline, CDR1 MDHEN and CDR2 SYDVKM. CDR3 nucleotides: TGTGCCAGCAGTTTGAGAGGCGTCGGAGCATATAGCAATCAGCCCCAGCATTTT. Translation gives CASSLRGVGAYSNQPQHF.

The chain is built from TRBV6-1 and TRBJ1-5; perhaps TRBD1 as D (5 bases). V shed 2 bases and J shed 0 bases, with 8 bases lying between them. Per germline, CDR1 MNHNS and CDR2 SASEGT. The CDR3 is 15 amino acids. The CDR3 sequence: CASSERTLSNQPQHF. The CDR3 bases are TGTGCCAGCAGTGAACGGACACTTAGCAATCAGCCCCAGCATTTT.

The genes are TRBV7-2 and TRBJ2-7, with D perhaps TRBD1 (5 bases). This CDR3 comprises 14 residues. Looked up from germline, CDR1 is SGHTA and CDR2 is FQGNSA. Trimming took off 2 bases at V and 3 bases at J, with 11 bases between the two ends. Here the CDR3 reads CASSLSDRNYEQYF. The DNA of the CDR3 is TGTGCCAGCAGCTTAAGTGACAGAAACTACGAGCAGTACTTC.

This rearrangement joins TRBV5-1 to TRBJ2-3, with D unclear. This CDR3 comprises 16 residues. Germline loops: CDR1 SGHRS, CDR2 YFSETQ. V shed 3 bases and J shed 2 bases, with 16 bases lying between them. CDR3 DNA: TGCGCCAGCAGCTCTGGCCTCGACATCTACACAGATACGCAGTATTTT. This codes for CASSSGLDIYTDTQYF.

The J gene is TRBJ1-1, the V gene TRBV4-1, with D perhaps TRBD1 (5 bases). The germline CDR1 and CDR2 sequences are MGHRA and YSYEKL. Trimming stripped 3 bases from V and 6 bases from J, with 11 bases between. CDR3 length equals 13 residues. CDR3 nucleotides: TGCGCCAGCAGCCAGGGAAGGGGTCCTGAAGCTTTCTTT. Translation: CASSQGRGPEAFF.